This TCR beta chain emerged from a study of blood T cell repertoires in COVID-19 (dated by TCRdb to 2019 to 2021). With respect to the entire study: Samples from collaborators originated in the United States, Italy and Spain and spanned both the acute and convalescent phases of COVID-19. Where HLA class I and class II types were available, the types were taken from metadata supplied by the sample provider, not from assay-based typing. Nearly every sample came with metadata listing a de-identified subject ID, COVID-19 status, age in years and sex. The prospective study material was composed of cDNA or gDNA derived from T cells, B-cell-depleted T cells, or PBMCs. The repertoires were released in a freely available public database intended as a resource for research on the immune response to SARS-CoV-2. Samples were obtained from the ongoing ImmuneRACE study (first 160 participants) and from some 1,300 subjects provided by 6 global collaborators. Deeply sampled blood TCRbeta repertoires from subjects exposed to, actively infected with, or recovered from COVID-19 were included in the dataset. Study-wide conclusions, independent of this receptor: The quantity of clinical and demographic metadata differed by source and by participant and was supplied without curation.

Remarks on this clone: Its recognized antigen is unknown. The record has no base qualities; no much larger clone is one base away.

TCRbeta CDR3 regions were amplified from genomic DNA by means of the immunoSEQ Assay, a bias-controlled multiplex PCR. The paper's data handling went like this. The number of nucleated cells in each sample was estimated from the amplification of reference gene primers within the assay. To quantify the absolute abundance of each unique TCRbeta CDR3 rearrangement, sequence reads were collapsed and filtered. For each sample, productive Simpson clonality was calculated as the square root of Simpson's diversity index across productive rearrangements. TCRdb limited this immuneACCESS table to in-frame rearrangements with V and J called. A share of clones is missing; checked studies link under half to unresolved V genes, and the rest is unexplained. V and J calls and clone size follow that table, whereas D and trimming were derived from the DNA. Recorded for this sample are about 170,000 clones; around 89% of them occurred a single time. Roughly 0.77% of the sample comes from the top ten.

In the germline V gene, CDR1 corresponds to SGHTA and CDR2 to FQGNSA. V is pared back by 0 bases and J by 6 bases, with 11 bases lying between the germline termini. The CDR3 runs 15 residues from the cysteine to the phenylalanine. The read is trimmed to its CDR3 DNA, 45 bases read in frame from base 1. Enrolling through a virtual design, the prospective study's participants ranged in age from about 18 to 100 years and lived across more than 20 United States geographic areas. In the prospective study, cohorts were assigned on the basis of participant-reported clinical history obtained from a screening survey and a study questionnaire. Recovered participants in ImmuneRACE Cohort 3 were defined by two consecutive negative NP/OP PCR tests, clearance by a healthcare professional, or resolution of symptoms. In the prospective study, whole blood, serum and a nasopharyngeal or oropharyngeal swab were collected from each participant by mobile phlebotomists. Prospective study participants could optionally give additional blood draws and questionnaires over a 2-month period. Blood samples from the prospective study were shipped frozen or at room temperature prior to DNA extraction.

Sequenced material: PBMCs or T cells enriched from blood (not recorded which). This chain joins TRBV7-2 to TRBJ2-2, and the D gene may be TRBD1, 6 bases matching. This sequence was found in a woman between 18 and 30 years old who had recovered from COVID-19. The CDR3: CASSLANRAPGELFF. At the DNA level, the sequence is TGTGCCAGCAGCTTAGCCAACAGGGCACCCGGGGAGCTGTTTTTT.